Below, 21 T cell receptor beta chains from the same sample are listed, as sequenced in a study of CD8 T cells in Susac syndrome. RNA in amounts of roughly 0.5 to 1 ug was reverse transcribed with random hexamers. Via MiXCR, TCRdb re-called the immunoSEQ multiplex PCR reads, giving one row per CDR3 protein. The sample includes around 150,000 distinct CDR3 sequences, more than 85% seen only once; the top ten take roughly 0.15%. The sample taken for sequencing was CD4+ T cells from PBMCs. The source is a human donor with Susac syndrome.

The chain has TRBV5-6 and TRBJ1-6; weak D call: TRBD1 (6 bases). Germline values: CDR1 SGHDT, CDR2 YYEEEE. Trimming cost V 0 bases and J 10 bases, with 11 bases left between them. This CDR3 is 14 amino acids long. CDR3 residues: CASSLGRGRSPLHF. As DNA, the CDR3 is TGTGCCAGCAGCTTGGGCAGGGGAAGGTCACCCCTCCACTTT.

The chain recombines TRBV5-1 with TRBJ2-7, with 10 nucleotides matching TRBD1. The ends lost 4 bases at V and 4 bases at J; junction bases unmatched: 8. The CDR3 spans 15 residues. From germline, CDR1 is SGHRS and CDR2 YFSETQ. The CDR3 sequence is CASSGLGQGQYEQYF. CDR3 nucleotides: TGCGCCAGCAGCGGGCTGGGACAGGGGCAGTACGAGCAGTACTTC. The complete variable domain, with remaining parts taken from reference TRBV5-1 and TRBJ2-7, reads KAGVTQTPRYLIKTRGQQVTLSCSPISGHRSVSWYQQTPGQGLQFLFEYFSETQRNKGNFPGRFSGRQFSNSRSEMNVSTLELGDSALYLCASSGLGQGQYEQYFGPGTRLTVT.

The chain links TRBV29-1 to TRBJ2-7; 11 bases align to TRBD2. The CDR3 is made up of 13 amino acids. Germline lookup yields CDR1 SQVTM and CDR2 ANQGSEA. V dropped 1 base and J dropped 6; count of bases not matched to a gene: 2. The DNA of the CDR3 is TGCAGCGTTGAAGGGCTAGCGGGAGGCGAGCAGTACTTC. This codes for CSVEGLAGGEQYF.

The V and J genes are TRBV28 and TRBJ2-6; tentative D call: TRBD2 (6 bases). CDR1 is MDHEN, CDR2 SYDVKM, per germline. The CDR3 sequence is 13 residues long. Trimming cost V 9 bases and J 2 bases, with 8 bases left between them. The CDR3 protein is CASSGAGANVLTF. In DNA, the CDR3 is TGTGCCAGTTCGGGGGCTGGGGCCAACGTCCTGACTTTC.

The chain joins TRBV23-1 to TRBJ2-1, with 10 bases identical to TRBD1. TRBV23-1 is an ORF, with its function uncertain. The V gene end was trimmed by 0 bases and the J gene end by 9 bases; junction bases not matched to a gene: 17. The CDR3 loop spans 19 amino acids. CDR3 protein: CASSQSKRDRGLGAGEQFF. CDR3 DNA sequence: TGCGCCAGCAGTCAATCGAAGCGGGACAGGGGTTTAGGTGCCGGTGAGCAGTTCTTC.

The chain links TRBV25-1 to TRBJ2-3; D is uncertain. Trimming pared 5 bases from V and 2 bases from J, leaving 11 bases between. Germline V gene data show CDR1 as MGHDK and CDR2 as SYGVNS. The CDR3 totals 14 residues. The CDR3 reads CASSREFPTDTQYF. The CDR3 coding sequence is TGTGCCAGCAGTCGCGAGTTTCCCACAGATACGCAGTATTTT. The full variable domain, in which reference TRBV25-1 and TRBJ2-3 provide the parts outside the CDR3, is EADIYQTPRYLVIGTGKKITLECSQTMGHDKMYWYQQDPGMELHLIHYSYGVNSTEKGDLSSESTVSRIRTEHFPLTLESARPSHTSQYLCASSREFPTDTQYFGPGTRLTVL.

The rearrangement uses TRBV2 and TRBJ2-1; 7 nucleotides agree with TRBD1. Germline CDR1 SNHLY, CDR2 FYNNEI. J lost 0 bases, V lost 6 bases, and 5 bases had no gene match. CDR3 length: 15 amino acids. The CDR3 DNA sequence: TGTGCCAGCAGGGTGGACAGGAGCTCCTACAATGAGCAGTTCTTC. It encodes CASRVDRSSYNEQFF.

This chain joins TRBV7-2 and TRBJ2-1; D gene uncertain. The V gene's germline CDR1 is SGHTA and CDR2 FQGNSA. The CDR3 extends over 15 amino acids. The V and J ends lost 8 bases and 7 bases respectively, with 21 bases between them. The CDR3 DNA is TGTGCCAGCGGAAGCGAAAGCGCCCTGGGAAATGAGCAGTTCTTC. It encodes CASGSESALGNEQFF.

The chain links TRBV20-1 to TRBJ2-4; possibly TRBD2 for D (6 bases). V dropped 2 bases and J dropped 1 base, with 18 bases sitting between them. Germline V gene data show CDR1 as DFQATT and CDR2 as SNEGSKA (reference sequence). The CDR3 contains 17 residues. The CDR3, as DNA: TGCAGTGCTAGAATTCGAAGTGTTCGGGGGGCCAAAAACATTCAGTACTTC. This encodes CSARIRSVRGAKNIQYF.

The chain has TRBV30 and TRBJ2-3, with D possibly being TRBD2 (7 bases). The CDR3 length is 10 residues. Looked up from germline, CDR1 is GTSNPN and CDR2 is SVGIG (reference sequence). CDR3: CAKGGDTQYF. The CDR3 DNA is TGTGCTAAGGGGGGGGATACGCAGTATTTT.

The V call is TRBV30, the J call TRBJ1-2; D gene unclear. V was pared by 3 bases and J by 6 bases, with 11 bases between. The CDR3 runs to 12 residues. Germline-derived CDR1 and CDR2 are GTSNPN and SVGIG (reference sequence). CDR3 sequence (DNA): TGTGCCTGGAGCCAGACCGTAGATGGCTACACCTTC. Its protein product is CAWSQTVDGYTF.

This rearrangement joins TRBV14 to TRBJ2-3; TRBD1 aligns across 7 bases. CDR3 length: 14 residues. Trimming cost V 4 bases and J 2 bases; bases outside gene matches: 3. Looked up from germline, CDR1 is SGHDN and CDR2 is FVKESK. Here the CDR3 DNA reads TGTGCCAGCAGCCGACAGGGACACACAGATACGCAGTATTTT. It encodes CASSRQGHTDTQYF.

CDR3 protein: CASSLDRLAEQFF. CDR3 coding DNA: TGTGCCAGCAGCTTAGACAGGTTGGCCGAGCAGTTCTTC. This chain connects TRBV7-2 to TRBJ2-1, with D perhaps TRBD1 (5 bases). Germline assignment: CDR1 SGHTA and CDR2 FQGNSA. V shed 1 base and J shed 10 bases, with 11 bases lying between them. CDR3 length: 13 amino acids.

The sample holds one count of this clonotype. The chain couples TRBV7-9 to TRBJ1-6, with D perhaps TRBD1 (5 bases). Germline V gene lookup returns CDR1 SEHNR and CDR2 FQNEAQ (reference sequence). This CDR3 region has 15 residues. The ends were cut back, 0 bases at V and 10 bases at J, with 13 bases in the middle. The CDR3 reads CASSLASGGGSPLHF. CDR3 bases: TGTGCCAGCAGCTTAGCGAGTGGGGGTGGGTCACCCCTCCACTTT. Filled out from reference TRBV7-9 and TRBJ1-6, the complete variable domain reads DTGVSQNPRHKITKRGQNVTFRCDPISEHNRLYWYRQTLGQGPEFLTYFQNEAQLEKSRLLSDRFSAERPKGSFSTLEIQRTEQGDSAMYLCASSLASGGGSPLHFGNGTRLTVT.

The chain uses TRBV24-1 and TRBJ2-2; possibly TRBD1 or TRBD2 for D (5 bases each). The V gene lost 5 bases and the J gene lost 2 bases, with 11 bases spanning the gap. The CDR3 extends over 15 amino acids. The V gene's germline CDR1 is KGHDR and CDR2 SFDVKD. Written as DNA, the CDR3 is TGTGCCACCAGTGTTTCCGGGACCAACACCGGGGAGCTGTTTTTT. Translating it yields CATSVSGTNTGELFF.

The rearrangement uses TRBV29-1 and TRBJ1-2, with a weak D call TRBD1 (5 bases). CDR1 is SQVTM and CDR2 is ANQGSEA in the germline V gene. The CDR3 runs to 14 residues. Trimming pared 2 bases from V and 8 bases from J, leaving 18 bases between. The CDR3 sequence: CSVEPIWGSGGYTF. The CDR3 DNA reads TGCAGCGTTGAACCGATCTGGGGGTCTGGGGGCTACACCTTC.

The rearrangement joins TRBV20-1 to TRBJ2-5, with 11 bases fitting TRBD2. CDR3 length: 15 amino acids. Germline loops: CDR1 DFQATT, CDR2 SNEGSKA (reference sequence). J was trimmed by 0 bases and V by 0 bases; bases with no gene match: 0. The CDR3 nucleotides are TGCAGTGCTAGAGAGGGACTAGCGGACCAAGAGACCCAGTACTTC. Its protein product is CSAREGLADQETQYF.

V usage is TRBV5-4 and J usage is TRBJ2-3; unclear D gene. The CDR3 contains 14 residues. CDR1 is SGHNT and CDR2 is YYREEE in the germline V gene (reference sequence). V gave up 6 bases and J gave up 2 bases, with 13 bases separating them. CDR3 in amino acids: CASTIDEYTDTQYF. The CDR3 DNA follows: TGTGCCAGCACCATTGACGAGTACACAGATACGCAGTATTTT.

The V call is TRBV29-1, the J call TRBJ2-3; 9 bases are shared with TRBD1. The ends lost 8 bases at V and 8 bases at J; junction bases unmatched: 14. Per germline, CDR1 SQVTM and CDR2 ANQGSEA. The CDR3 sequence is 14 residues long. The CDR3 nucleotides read TGCAGCACCCGGACAGGGGCGTGGGGTATTACGCAGTATTTT. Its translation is CSTRTGAWGITQYF.

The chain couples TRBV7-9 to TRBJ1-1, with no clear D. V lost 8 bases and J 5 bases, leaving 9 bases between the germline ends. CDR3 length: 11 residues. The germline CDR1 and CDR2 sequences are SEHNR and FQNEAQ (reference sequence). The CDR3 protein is CASLNITEAFF. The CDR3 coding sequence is TGTGCCAGCCTCAATATAACTGAAGCTTTCTTT.

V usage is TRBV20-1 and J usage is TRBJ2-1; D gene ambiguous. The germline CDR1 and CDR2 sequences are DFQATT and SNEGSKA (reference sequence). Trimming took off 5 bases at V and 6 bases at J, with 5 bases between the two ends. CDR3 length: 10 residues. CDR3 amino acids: CSAVLNEQFF. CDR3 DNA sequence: TGCAGTGCTGTACTCAATGAGCAGTTCTTC.